Listed here is a single T cell receptor (beta chain). The data stem from a study of blood T cell repertoires in COVID-19. Original handling: Nucleated cell number was recorded as an estimate derived from reference gene primer amplification. Sequencing was performed with immunoSEQ multiplex PCR; in TCRdb, only in-frame clones are kept and a portion is missing. Clone size and V and J calls were adopted from that table, with D and trimming inferred from the DNA. Among roughly 180,000 clones listed, around 94% were seen once. This receptor was identified in a man between 25 and 39 years old with COVID-19, enrolled during active disease. The sequencing input was peripheral blood.

CDR3 protein: CASSFFSSGGADTQYF. The CDR3 DNA reads TGTGCCAGCAGTTTCTTTTCTAGCGGGGGGGCAGATACGCAGTATTTT. This chain connects TRBV27 to TRBJ2-3; 12 bases line up with TRBD2. The V gene's germline CDR1 is MNHEY and CDR2 SMNVEV (reference sequence). V shed 3 bases and J 4 bases; nucleotides not matched to a gene: 5. This CDR3 has 16 residues.